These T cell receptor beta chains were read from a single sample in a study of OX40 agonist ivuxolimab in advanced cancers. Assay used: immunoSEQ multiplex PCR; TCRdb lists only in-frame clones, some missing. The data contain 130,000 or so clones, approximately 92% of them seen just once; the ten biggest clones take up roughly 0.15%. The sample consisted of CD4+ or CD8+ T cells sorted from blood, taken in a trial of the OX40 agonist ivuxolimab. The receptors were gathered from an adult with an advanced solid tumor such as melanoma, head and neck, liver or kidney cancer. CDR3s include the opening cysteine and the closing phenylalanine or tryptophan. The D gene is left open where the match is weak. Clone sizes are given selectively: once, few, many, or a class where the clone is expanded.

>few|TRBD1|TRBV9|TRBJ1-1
TGTGCCAGCAGCGTAGGGGGACAGACGGGTCGGGATGAAGCTTTCTTT
CASSVGGQTGRDEAFF
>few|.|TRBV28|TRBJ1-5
TGTGCCAGCAGTTTTCTGGTTAATCAGCCCCAGCATTTT
CASSFLVNQPQHF
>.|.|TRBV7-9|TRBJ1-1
TGTGCCAGCAGCTTAGCGGACAGTGAAGCTTTCTTT
CASSLADSEAFF
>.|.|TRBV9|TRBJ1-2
TGTGCCAGCAGCGTAGTCCCGCTTAGCGGGGGAAACTATGGCTACACCTTC
CASSVVPLSGGNYGYTF
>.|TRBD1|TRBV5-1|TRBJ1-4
TGCGCCAGCAGCTACTCCGGGACAGATGAAAAACTGTTTTTT
CASSYSGTDEKLFF
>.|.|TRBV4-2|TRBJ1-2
TGTGCCAGCAGGTACGGTGTGGTTGACTATGGCTACACCTTC
CASRYGVVDYGYTF
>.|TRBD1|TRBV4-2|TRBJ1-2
TGTGCCAGCAGCCAAGCTACCTCCAGGGGGCGGAGAGACGGCTACACCTTC
CASSQATSRGRRDGYTF
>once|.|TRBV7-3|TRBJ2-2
TGTGCCAGCAGCTCCCCGGCCGGGGAGCTGTTTTTT
CASSSPAGELFF
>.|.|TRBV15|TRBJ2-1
TGTGCCACCAGCAGAGACAGGGCGTCTTACAATGAGCAGTTCTTC
CATSRDRASYNEQFF
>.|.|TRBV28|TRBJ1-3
TGTGCCAGCAAATCCTCTGGAAACACCATATATTTT
CASKSSGNTIYF
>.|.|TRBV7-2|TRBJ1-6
TGTGCCAGCAGCTCACATAGGGCCAGGGTGATCGATTCACCCCTCCACTTT
CASSSHRARVIDSPLHF
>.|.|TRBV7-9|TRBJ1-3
TGTGCCAGCAGCTTAGGGACGGCGGACACCATATATTTT
CASSLGTADTIYF
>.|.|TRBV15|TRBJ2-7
TGTGCCACCAGCAGAGGACCAAGCTCCTACGAGCAGTACTTC
CATSRGPSSYEQYF
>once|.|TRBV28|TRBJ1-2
TGTGCCACCCTGAGGGTTAACTATGGCTACACCTTC
CATLRVNYGYTF
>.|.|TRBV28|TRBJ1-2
TGTGCCAGCAGTTTATTCATACAGAACTATGGCTACACCTTC
CASSLFIQNYGYTF
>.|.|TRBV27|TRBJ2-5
TGTGCCAGCAGCTTAAAACCACAAGAGACCCAGTACTTC
CASSLKPQETQYF
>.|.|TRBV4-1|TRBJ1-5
TGCGCCAGCAGCCCCGAGGGACCCAGTCCCAATCAGCCCCAGCATTTT
CASSPEGPSPNQPQHF
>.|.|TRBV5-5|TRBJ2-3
TGTGCCAGCAGCCTGGGGACCCCCCGGGATACGCAGTATTTT
CASSLGTPRDTQYF
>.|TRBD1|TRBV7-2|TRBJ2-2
TGTGCCAGCAGTCGACAGGGCGGGGAGCTGTTTTTT
CASSRQGGELFF
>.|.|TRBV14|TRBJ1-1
TGTGCCAGCAGCCAAGTTCGAGGGAAGTCGAACACTGAAGCTTTCTTT
CASSQVRGKSNTEAFF
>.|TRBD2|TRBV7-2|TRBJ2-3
TGTGCCAGCAGCTTGGGCTCACTAGCGGGAGGGACAGATACGCAGTATTTT
CASSLGSLAGGTDTQYF
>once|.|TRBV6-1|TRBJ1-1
TGTGCCAGCAGTGCACAAAGGACAGTTCGTGAAGCTTTCTTT
CASSAQRTVREAFF
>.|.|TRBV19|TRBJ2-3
TGTGCCAGTAGAGCGACCCACTCTCAACCCGGGGGCGCTGAAGATACGCAGTATTTT
CASRATHSQPGGAEDTQYF
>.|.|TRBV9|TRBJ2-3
TGTGCCAGCAGCGCGTATCCGGCTATAGGAGGAGATACGCAGTATTTT
CASSAYPAIGGDTQYF
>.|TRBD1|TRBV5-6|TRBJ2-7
TGTGCCAGCAGCCCGGGACAGGGGTCTTACGAGCAGTACTTC
CASSPGQGSYEQYF
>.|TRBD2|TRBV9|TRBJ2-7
TGTGCCAGCAGCGTAGGAAGCGGGGGGGTATCCTACGAGCAGTACTTC
CASSVGSGGVSYEQYF
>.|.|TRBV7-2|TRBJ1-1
TGTGCCAGCAGTTCGGTATGGGGGCAAAGTGAAGCTTTCTTT
CASSSVWGQSEAFF
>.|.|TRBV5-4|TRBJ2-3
TGTGCCAGCAGCAGGGGACACTCGAGAGGTACAGATACGCAGTATTTT
CASSRGHSRGTDTQYF
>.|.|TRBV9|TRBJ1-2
TGTGCCAGCAGCGAGGGCCTTGGTAGGTCTAACTATGGCTACACCTTC
CASSEGLGRSNYGYTF
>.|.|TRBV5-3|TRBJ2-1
TGTGCCAGAATCTCCACCGGGGGCCCCAGATGCAATGAGCAGTTCTTC
CARISTGGPRCNEQFF
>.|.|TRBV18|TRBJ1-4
TGTGCCAGCTCACCACCGGGTTTTGAAAAACTGTTTTTT
CASSPPGFEKLFF
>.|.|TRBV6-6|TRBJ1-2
TGTGCCAGCAGTTACGGTATCAACTATGGCTACACCTTC
CASSYGINYGYTF
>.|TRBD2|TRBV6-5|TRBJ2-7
TGTGCCAGCAGCAGGACTAGCGGGAAAAACGAGCAGTACTTC
CASSRTSGKNEQYF
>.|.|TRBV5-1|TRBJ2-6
TGCGCCAGCAGCATCCCGGAAGCTGGGGCCAACGTCCTGACTTTC
CASSIPEAGANVLTF
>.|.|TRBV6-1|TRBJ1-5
TGTGCCAGCAGTGTTCGACAGGTCGTCAATAGCAATCAGCCCCAGCATTTT
CASSVRQVVNSNQPQHF
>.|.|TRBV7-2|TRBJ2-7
TGTGCCAGCAGCTTAGGTCGGGGGGCAGGTCAGAACGAGCAGTACTTC
CASSLGRGAGQNEQYF
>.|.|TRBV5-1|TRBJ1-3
TGCGCCAGCAGCGCCGCGGGGGCTGGAAACACCATATATTTT
CASSAAGAGNTIYF
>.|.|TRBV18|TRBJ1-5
TGTGCCAGCTCACCTGGCAGCCTCAATCAGCCCCAGCATTTT
CASSPGSLNQPQHF
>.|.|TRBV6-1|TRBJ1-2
TGTGCCAGCAGGAGGCAGGGCCCGCAGTTCGGTGGCTACACCTTC
CASRRQGPQFGGYTF
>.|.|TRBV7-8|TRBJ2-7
TGTGCCAGCAGCTTAGAGACGGGACCCTACGAGCAGTACTTC
CASSLETGPYEQYF
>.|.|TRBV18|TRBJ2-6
TGTGCCAGCTCACCACTCTCTGGGGCCAACGTCCTGACTTTC
CASSPLSGANVLTF
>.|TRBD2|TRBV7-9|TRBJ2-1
TGTGCCAGCAGGACTAGCGGGAGTGCCAATGAGCAGTTCTTC
CASRTSGSANEQFF
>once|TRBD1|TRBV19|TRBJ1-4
TGTGCCAGTAGTCCTGGATGGGACAGACCGACTACTAGCAATGAAAAACTGTTTTTT
CASSPGWDRPTTSNEKLFF
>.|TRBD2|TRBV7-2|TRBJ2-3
TGTGCCAGCAGCTTAGTTTTCCTAGCGGGGTCCTACACAGATACGCAGTATTTT
CASSLVFLAGSYTDTQYF
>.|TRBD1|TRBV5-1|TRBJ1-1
TGCGCCAGCAGCCGGGACAGCTTGAACACTGAAGCTTTCTTT
CASSRDSLNTEAFF
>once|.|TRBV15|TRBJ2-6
TGTGCCACCAGCAGAGAAGGTTCTGGGGCCAACGTCCTGACTTTC
CATSREGSGANVLTF
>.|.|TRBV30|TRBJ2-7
TGTGCCTGGAGCGAACAGGCAGGCCACGAGCAGTACTTC
CAWSEQAGHEQYF
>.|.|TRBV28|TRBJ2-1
TGTGCCAGCAGTTTCGATAGGGATGCTTACAATGAGCAGTTCTTC
CASSFDRDAYNEQFF
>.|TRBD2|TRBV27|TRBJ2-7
TGTGCCAGCACTCAGACTAGCGGGGGGCCCTACGAGCAGTACTTC
CASTQTSGGPYEQYF
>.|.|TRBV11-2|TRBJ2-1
TGTGCCAGCAGCCCCCTGATCTTCCATGAGCAGTTCTTC
CASSPLIFHEQFF
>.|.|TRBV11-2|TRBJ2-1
TGTGCCAGCAGCGGACTTTCCGGAGTCAATGAGCAGTTCTTC
CASSGLSGVNEQFF
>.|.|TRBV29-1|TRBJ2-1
TGCAGCGGCGGATGGGGGACTGGTAATGAGCAGTTCTTC
CSGGWGTGNEQFF
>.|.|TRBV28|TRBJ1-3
TGTGCCAGCAGCGACGAGACTAGCTCTGGAAACACCATATATTTT
CASSDETSSGNTIYF
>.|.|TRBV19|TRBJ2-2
TGTGCCAGTAGTATCTCTGTGGCAGGGGTTCCCGGGGAGCTGTTTTTT
CASSISVAGVPGELFF
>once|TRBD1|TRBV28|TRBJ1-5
TGTGCCAGCAGTTCCACAGGGACAGGGTGGCAGCCCCAGCATTTT
CASSSTGTGWQPQHF
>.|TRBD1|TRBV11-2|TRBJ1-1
TGTGCCAGCAGCCCCCGACAGGGTATGAGCACTGAAGCTTTCTTT
CASSPRQGMSTEAFF
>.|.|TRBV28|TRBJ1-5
TGTGCCAGCAGAGACAGGTCAGGCAATCAGCCCCAGCATTTT
CASRDRSGNQPQHF